This TCR beta chain is drawn from a study of blood T cell repertoires in COVID-19. The V gene lost 0 bases and the J gene lost 2 bases, with 14 bases spanning the gap. Germline CDR1 is LGHNA and CDR2 is YSLEER. This CDR3 has 17 amino acids. Original analysis: Amplification of reference gene primers provided the estimated nucleated cell counts. Libraries were prepared by immunoSEQ multiplex PCR; TCRdb keeps only in-frame clonotypes and omits some of them. That table supplies the V and J calls and clone size; D and trimming were determined from the DNA. The sample has 35,000 to 40,000 clones; roughly 90% are singletons.

The sample comprised peripheral blood. The genes are TRBV4-3 and TRBJ2-1; D remains unclear. The sequence was obtained from a man aged 70-80 years with acute or convalescent COVID-19. Written as DNA, the CDR3 is TGCGCCAGCAGCCAAGATGGTTTGGGCCAGCCCTACAATGAGCAGTTCTTC. Translated, it gives CASSQDGLGQPYNEQFF.